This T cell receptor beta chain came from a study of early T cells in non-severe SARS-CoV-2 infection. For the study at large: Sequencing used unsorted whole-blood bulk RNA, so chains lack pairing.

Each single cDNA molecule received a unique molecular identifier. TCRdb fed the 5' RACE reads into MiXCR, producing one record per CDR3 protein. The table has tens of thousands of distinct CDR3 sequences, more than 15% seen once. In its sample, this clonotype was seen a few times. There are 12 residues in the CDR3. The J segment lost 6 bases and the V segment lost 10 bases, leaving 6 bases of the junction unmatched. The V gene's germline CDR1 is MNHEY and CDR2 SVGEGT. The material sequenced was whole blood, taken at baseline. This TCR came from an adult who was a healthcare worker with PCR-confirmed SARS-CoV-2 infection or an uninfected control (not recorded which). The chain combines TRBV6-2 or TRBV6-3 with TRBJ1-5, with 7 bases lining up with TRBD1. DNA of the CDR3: TGTGCCACCCGACAGGGTCGTCAGCCCCAGCATTTT. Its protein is CATRQGRQPQHF.